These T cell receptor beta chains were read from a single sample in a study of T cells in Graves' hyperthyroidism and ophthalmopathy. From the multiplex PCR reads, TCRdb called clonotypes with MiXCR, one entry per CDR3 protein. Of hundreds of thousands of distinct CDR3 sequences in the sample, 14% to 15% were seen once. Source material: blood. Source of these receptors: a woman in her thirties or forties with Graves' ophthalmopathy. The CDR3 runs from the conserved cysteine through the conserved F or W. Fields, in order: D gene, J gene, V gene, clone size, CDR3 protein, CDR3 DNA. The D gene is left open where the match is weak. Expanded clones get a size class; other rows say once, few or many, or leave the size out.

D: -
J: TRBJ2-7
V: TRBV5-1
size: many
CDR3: CASSLEVPYDYEQYF
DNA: TGCGCCAGCAGCTTGGAAGTTCCGTACGACTACGAGCAGTACTTC

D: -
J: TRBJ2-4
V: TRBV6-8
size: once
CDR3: CASTAKNIQYF
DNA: TGTGCCAGCACAGCCAAAAACATTCAGTACTTC

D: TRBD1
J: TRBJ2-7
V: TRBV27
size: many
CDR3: CASSQQGQVYEQYF
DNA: TGTGCCAGCAGCCAACAGGGGCAGGTCTACGAGCAGTACTTC

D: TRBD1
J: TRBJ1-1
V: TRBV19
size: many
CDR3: CASSMLGGQGNTEAFF
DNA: TGTGCCAGTAGTATGCTTGGAGGACAGGGGAACACTGAAGCTTTCTTT

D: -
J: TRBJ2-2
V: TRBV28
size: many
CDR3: CASSLGVSGELFF
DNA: TGTGCCAGCAGTTTGGGAGTCTCGGGGGAGCTGTTTTTT

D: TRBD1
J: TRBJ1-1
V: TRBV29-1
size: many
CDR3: CSVKEGARTEAFF
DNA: TGCAGCGTCAAAGAGGGGGCTCGGACTGAAGCTTTCTTT

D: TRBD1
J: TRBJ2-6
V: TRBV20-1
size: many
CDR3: CSAGKTGKSSGANVLTF
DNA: TGCAGTGCTGGGAAGACAGGGAAGTCGTCTGGGGCCAACGTCCTGACTTTC

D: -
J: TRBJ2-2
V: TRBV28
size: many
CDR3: CASSLGGRTGELFF
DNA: TGTGCCAGCAGTCTAGGAGGGCGCACCGGGGAGCTGTTTTTT

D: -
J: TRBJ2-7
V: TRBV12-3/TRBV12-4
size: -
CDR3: CASSYRPGDEQYF
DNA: TGTGCCAGCAGTTACCGACCAGGTGACGAGCAGTACTTC

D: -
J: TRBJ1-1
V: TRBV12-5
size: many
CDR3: CASGLVLGGHTEAFF
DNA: TGTGCTAGTGGTTTGGTCCTGGGGGGGCACACTGAAGCTTTCTTT

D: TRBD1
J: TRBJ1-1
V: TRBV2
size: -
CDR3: CASTPGQGAEAFF
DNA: TGTGCCAGCACCCCGGGACAGGGGGCTGAAGCTTTCTTT

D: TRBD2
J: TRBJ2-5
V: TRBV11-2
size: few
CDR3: CASSLGGSGGYQETQYF
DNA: TGTGCCAGCAGCTTAGGCGGTAGCGGGGGGTACCAAGAGACCCAGTACTTC

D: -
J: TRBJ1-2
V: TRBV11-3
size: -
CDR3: CASSPETGARYTF
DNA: TGTGCCAGCAGCCCAGAGACGGGGGCTCGCTACACCTTC

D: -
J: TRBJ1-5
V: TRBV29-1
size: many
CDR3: CSVRAGWGQPQHF
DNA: TGCAGCGTTCGAGCAGGGTGGGGTCAGCCCCAGCATTTT

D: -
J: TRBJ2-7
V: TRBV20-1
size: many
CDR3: CSATGLPTSYEQYF
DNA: TGCAGTGCTACCGGACTACCAACCTCCTACGAGCAGTACTTC

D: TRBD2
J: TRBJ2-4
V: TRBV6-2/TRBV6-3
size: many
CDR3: CASSYSGLAGLSSKNIQYF
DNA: TGTGCCAGCAGTTACTCGGGGCTAGCGGGATTAAGCTCCAAAAACATTCAGTACTTC

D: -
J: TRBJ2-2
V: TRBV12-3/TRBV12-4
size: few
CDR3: CASSRPLGGTGELFF
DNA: TGTGCCAGCAGTCGCCCCCTCGGAGGCACCGGGGAGCTGTTTTTT

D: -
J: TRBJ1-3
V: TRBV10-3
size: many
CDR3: CAISESTNAQRGVHIYF
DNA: TGTGCCATCAGTGAGTCGACCAATGCTCAGAGGGGGGTCCACATATATTTT

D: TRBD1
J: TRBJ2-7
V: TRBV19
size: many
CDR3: CASSDLPGQGHEQYF
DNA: TGTGCCAGTAGCGATCTTCCGGGACAGGGTCACGAGCAGTACTTC

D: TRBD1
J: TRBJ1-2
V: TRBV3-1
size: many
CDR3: CASSQGGSGQEGGYTF
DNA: TGTGCCAGCAGCCAAGGAGGCAGTGGACAGGAAGGGGGCTACACCTTC